Below, 2 T cell receptor beta chains from the same sample are listed, as sequenced in a study of CD4 T cell repertoires in COVID-19. Some clones are missing from TCRdb's copy, which holds only in-frame ones; the method was immunoSEQ multiplex PCR. The data hold 1,500 to 2,000 clones, with 16% observed a single time. Their antigens are not known. The sample was memory CD4+ T cells, cultured in vitro, taken after recovery from COVID-19. The receptors here all came from a human donor who had COVID-19.

This clone is termed large. At the DNA level, this CDR3 is encoded by other sequences in the same sample as well. The rearrangement joins TRBV5-1 to TRBJ1-2; 9 bases are a match to TRBD1. The CDR3 covers 13 residues. Germline CDR1 SGHRS, CDR2 YFSETQ. J lost 5 bases, V lost 5 bases, and 4 bases had no gene match. The CDR3 spells CASSTGGPYGYTF. The CDR3, as DNA: TGCGCCAGCAGTACAGGGGGCCCTTATGGCTACACCTTC. The full variable domain, in which reference TRBV5-1 and TRBJ1-2 provide the parts outside the CDR3, is KAGVTQTPRYLIKTRGQQVTLSCSPISGHRSVSWYQQTPGQGLQFLFEYFSETQRNKGNFPGRFSGRQFSNSRSEMNVSTLELGDSALYLCASSTGGPYGYTFGSGTRLTVV.

This clone was counted between two and nine times. The genes are TRBV5-4 and TRBJ1-2, with D unclear. V was pared by 0 bases and J by 3 bases, with 6 bases between. The CDR3 totals 13 residues. The germline V gene encodes CDR1 SGHNT and CDR2 YYREEE (reference sequence). The CDR3 DNA follows: TGTGCCAGCAGCTTGGGCCAGGACTATGGCTACACCTTC. Protein product: CASSLGQDYGYTF.